This T cell receptor beta chain was recovered during a study of spatial heterogeneity in lung cancer. Across the whole study: Among detected sequences, beta-chain ones consistently exceeded alpha-chain ones in number. A strong correlation was found between TCR transcript counts in tumor regions and a T cell module score derived from matched bulk RNA-seq. Study-wide results and limits: It was found that expanded intratumoral alpha and beta TCR counts tracked tumor mutation counts.

The CDR3 length is 17 residues. V lost 6 bases and J lost 6; bases outside the gene matches: 13. Germline V gives CDR1 MNHNS, CDR2 SASEGT. Time point defined: sample taken at primary tumor resection. Whole RNA, which was extracted from tumor, nontumor lung tissue or frozen PBMC, was sequenced without any cell sorting. In this sample, this clonotype is medium-sized. Its specificity is unknown. Every TCR cDNA molecule bore a unique molecular identifier. TCRdb called the 5' RACE reads again in MiXCR, with one record for every CDR3 protein. The table includes about 3,600 distinct CDR3 sequences, over 3.5% detected once.

V and J are TRBV6-1 and TRBJ1-6; 8 nucleotides line up with TRBD1. The sequence derives from a male donor with early-stage non-small cell lung cancer. This material consisted of lung tumor tissue, taken at surgery. The DNA of the CDR3 is TGTGCCAGCAGGAGGACCACCGGACAGGGAGGTAATTCACCCCTCCACTTT. Translation gives CASRRTTGQGGNSPLHF.